The 29 T cell receptor beta chains below all came from one sample that was sequenced in a study of T-cell memory formation after mild COVID-19. TCRdb redid the calling of the 5' RACE reads with MiXCR, one entry per CDR3 protein. The sample holds around 530,000 distinct CDR3 sequences, roughly 22% seen once. The sequenced material came from PBMCs or a T cell subset sorted from them (not recorded which). The receptor source for this set is an adult woman who had mild COVID-19 (a few samples of this study predate the infection). Cell type and time point are not known.

This chain links TRBV3-1 with TRBJ1-5, with D unresolved. The V gene lost 0 bases and the J gene lost 6 bases, with 6 bases spanning the gap. CDR1 and CDR2 from the germline V gene are LGHDT and YNNKEL (reference sequence). This CDR3 comprises 13 residues. This CDR3 is CASSQEQRQPQHF. CDR3 sequence (DNA): TGTGCCAGCAGCCAAGAGCAGCGTCAGCCCCAGCATTTT.

This clonotype was seen a handful of times. The chain uses TRBV12-3 or TRBV12-4 and TRBJ1-1, with D possibly matching TRBD1 (6 bases). V dropped 7 bases and J dropped 5 bases, with 17 bases sitting between them. The CDR3 has 14 amino acids. The CDR3 bases are TGTGCCAGCACTTTGGCAGTGGGGGCAACTGAAGCTTTCTTT. Protein: CASTLAVGATEAFF.

This clonotype was observed a few times. V usage is TRBV9 and J usage is TRBJ2-2; D uncertain. The CDR3 is made up of 11 amino acids. V lost 6 bases to trimming and J lost 5 bases, with 5 bases between them. In germline, CDR1 is SGDLS, CDR2 YYNGEE. DNA of the CDR3: TGTGCCAGCACCTCGACCGGGGAGCTGTTTTTT. Protein sequence: CASTSTGELFF.

Only a few counts were recorded for this clonotype. The chain has TRBV6-2 or TRBV6-3 and TRBJ2-7; TRBD1 matches 7 bases. Germline assignment: CDR1 MNHEY and CDR2 SVGEGT. There are 14 residues in the CDR3. V lost 5 bases to trimming and J lost 6 bases; unmatched junction nucleotides: 10. The CDR3: CASSPTGTVSEQYF. In nucleotides, the CDR3 is TGTGCCAGCAGTCCGACCGGGACAGTATCCGAGCAGTACTTC.

This clonotype was seen just once. The chain recombines TRBV24-1 with TRBJ2-3; D unresolved. This CDR3 is 12 amino acids long. V shed 6 bases and J shed 4 bases, with 7 bases lying between them. Germline lookup yields CDR1 KGHDR and CDR2 SFDVKD. The CDR3 is CATSQNPDTQYF. For the CDR3, the DNA is TGTGCCACCAGTCAAAACCCAGATACGCAGTATTTT.

The chain employs TRBV3-1 and TRBJ2-7; D is perhaps TRBD2 (5 bases). Germline lookup yields CDR1 LGHDT and CDR2 YNNKEL (reference sequence). There are 14 residues in the CDR3. Trimming pared 7 bases from V and 3 bases from J, leaving 16 bases between. The CDR3 region has the DNA TGTGCCAGCACCTACTCCGGGAACTACTACGAGCAGTACTTC. Its translation: CASTYSGNYYEQYF.

This clonotype appeared a few times. The chain recombines TRBV28 with TRBJ2-1, with 13 bases that match TRBD2. The germline V gene has CDR1 MDHEN and CDR2 SYDVKM. The CDR3 is made up of 15 amino acids. The V gene end was trimmed by 7 bases and the J gene end by 8 bases; junction bases not matched to a gene: 8. CDR3 amino acids: CASTIGLAGVHEQFF. The CDR3 DNA sequence: TGTGCCAGCACCATTGGACTAGCGGGAGTCCATGAGCAGTTCTTC.

The rearrangement uses TRBV19 and TRBJ2-7; D gene unclear. CDR3 size: 12 residues. V was cut by 3 bases and J by 4 bases, with 7 bases left in between. CDR1 and CDR2 (germline): LNHDA, SQIVND (reference sequence). The DNA of the CDR3 is TGTGCCAGTAGTATTCAGAATTACGAGCAGTACTTC. Amino acid sequence: CASSIQNYEQYF. The complete variable domain, with remaining parts taken from reference TRBV19 and TRBJ2-7, reads DGGITQSPKYLFRKEGQNVTLSCEQNLNHDAMYWYRQDPGQGLRLIYYSQIVNDFQKGDIAEGYSVSREKKESFPLTVTSAQKNPTAFYLCASSIQNYEQYFGPGTRLTVT.

This clonotype was observed a handful of times. The rearrangement links TRBV12-3 or TRBV12-4 to TRBJ2-6; 11 positions match TRBD1. With 6 bases clipped from V and 4 bases from J, the junction kept 5 bases outside the gene matches. The CDR3 runs 16 residues. In DNA form, the CDR3 reads TGTGCCAGCAGAGGACAGGGGGCGGTCGGGGCCAACGTCCTGACTTTC. Translating it yields CASRGQGAVGANVLTF.

Note on this clonotype: A junction boundary mismatches the germline segment, possibly from a read error. This sequence joins TRBV7-7 and TRBJ2-2; D is perhaps TRBD2 (5 bases). Germline V gene sequence: CDR1 SSHAT, CDR2 FNYEAQ (reference sequence). This CDR3 has 13 amino acids. The CDR3 DNA reads as TGTGCTAGCAGCGGCGGGCACACCGGGGAGCTGTTTTTT. Protein sequence: CASSGGHTGELFF.

This chain links TRBV5-4 with TRBJ2-3, with 7 bases matching TRBD2. The length of the CDR3 is 15 residues. Germline lookup yields CDR1 SGHNT and CDR2 YYREEE (reference sequence). Trimming cost V 2 bases and J 4 bases; bases outside gene matches: 7. The CDR3 spells CASSFPGRGADTQYF. The CDR3 bases are TGTGCCAGCAGCTTCCCGGGGAGGGGTGCAGATACGCAGTATTTT.

The J gene is TRBJ2-3, the V gene TRBV19; D unclear. V lost 4 bases to trimming and J lost 1 base, with 15 bases between them. The CDR3 covers 16 residues. Germline CDR1 LNHDA, CDR2 SQIVND (reference sequence). Here the CDR3 reads CASSNPGLPRTDTQYF. CDR3 DNA sequence: TGTGCCAGTAGTAACCCCGGCTTGCCTCGCACAGATACGCAGTATTTT.

This clonotype was counted a few times. The rearrangement uses TRBV12-3 or TRBV12-4 and TRBJ2-7, with TRBD2 matching over 9 bases. V shed 8 bases and J 0 bases; nucleotides not matched to a gene: 2. This CDR3 contains 13 residues. DNA for the CDR3: TGTGCCAGCGGGGGACTAGCCTCCTACGAGCAGTACTTC. Translated, it gives CASGGLASYEQYF.

The genes are TRBV6-5 and TRBJ2-3; D call uncertain. CDR3 length: 11 residues. Looked up from germline, CDR1 is MNHEY and CDR2 is SVGAGI. Trimming left V 2 bases short and J 7 bases short, with 4 bases between. The CDR3 DNA follows: TGTGCCAGCAGTTACATGAATACGCAGTATTTT. It yields the protein CASSYMNTQYF.

The genes are TRBV5-6 and TRBJ2-1; 10 nucleotides agree with TRBD2. V lost 3 bases, J lost 7 bases, and 4 bases stayed unmatched. The CDR3 is 14 amino acids. CDR1 SGHDT and CDR2 YYEEEE come from the germline V gene. CDR3 sequence: CASSSGLAMNEQFF. CDR3 nucleotide sequence: TGTGCCAGCAGCTCGGGACTAGCGATGAATGAGCAGTTCTTC. Full variable domain (remainder filled in from reference TRBV5-6 and TRBJ2-1): DAGVTQSPTHLIKTRGQQVTLRCSPKSGHDTVSWYQQALGQGPQFIFQYYEEEERQRGNFPDRFSGHQFPNYSSELNVNALLLGDSALYLCASSSGLAMNEQFFGPGTRLTVL.

A few counts support this clonotype. CDR3 loop: CASSFMTGAYEQYF. The DNA for the CDR3 is TGCGCCAGCAGCTTCATGACCGGGGCCTACGAGCAGTACTTC. The chain recombines TRBV5-1 with TRBJ2-7; weak D call: TRBD2 (5 bases). The CDR3 extends over 14 amino acids. V was trimmed by 2 bases and J by 2 bases, leaving 11 bases between them. The germline CDR1 and CDR2 sequences are SGHRS and YFSETQ. The whole variable domain, filled in from reference TRBV5-1 and TRBJ2-7, reads KAGVTQTPRYLIKTRGQQVTLSCSPISGHRSVSWYQQTPGQGLQFLFEYFSETQRNKGNFPGRFSGRQFSNSRSEMNVSTLELGDSALYLCASSFMTGAYEQYFGPGTRLTVT.

The CDR3, as DNA: TGTGCCAGCAGCCCCGGAATGGGTGAGCAGTTCTTC. Translation gives CASSPGMGEQFF. The J gene is TRBJ2-1, the V gene TRBV7-3; D not resolved. Per the germline V gene, CDR1 is SGHTA and CDR2 is FQGTGA. The CDR3 runs to 12 residues. V was cut by 5 bases and J by 9 bases, with 11 bases left in between.

The gene calls are TRBV3-1 and TRBJ1-1; 7 bases are shared with TRBD1. Germline V gene data show CDR1 as LGHDT and CDR2 as YNNKEL (reference sequence). The CDR3 runs 16 residues. V trimming: 2 bases; J trimming: 1 base; junction bases outside the gene matches: 7. For the CDR3, the DNA is TGTGCCAGCAGCCAACTACCGGGACAGAGGAACACTGAAGCTTTCTTT. It encodes CASSQLPGQRNTEAFF.

This clonotype has more than one count but fewer than ten. The CDR3 nucleotides read TGTGCCAGCAGTTACTCGCGCTACGGACAGCGATCCTACAATGAGCAGTTCTTC. Residues: CASSYSRYGQRSYNEQFF. This chain connects TRBV6-2 or TRBV6-3 to TRBJ2-1, with D maybe TRBD1 (6 bases). The V end lost 0 bases, the J end lost 1 base, and 16 bases lay between the germline ends. This CDR3 spans 18 amino acids. Germline V CDR1 and CDR2: MNHEY, SVGEGT.

The gene calls are TRBV12-3 or TRBV12-4 and TRBJ2-3; D possibly corresponds to TRBD2 (6 bases). Trimming took 2 bases from V and 1 from J, leaving 10 bases between them. CDR3 size: 15 residues. CDR3 bases: TGTGCCAGCAGTTTACGGTCTAGCGGCACAGATACGCAGTATTTT. Translation gives CASSLRSSGTDTQYF.

The genes are TRBV15 and TRBJ2-4, with TRBD2 matching over 12 bases. Germline V gene sequence: CDR1 LNHNV, CDR2 YYDKDF (reference sequence). Unmatched junction bases numbered 3, after V lost 4 bases and J lost 2 bases. CDR3 length: 16 amino acids. CDR3 protein: CATSTGLAGTKNIQYF. The CDR3 nucleotides are TGTGCCACCAGCACCGGACTAGCGGGGACCAAAAACATTCAGTACTTC.

V usage is TRBV5-6 and J usage is TRBJ2-3; 9 nucleotides line up with TRBD2. J was trimmed by 3 bases and V by 0 bases; bases with no gene match: 2. Germline lookup yields CDR1 SGHDT and CDR2 YYEEEE. CDR3 size: 15 residues. This CDR3 is CASSLVAGATDTQYF. The CDR3 bases are TGTGCCAGCAGCTTGGTAGCGGGGGCGACAGATACGCAGTATTTT.

In its sample, this clonotype was seen a few times. The chain uses TRBV5-1 and TRBJ2-3; D is ambiguous. V gave up 5 bases and J gave up 3 bases, with 25 bases separating them. Germline V gene lookup returns CDR1 SGHRS and CDR2 YFSETQ. The CDR3 totals 18 residues. The CDR3 loop is CASSYSLVKISGTDTQYF. CDR3 nucleotides: TGCGCCAGCAGTTACAGTTTGGTTAAGATTTCAGGAACAGATACGCAGTATTTT.

This clonotype occurred a few times. This chain joins TRBV29-1 and TRBJ2-2, with D possibly matching TRBD2 (5 bases). Trimming took 6 bases from V and 8 from J, leaving 10 bases between them. From germline, CDR1 is SQVTM and CDR2 ANQGSEA. The CDR3 is made up of 11 amino acids. The CDR3 DNA reads as TGCAGCGTGACTATTGTGGGGGAGCTGTTTTTT. Its translation is CSVTIVGELFF.

The chain links TRBV24-1 to TRBJ2-1, with 9 bases that match TRBD2. J was trimmed by 0 bases and V by 3 bases; bases with no gene match: 5. Per germline, CDR1 KGHDR and CDR2 SFDVKD. CDR3 length: 17 residues. The CDR3 nucleotides read TGTGCCACCAGTGATCTCGCGGGGGGGGCCTCCTACAATGAGCAGTTCTTC. It specifies CATSDLAGGASYNEQFF.

The chain employs TRBV2 and TRBJ2-1; 10 bases line up with TRBD2. Per the germline V gene, CDR1 is SNHLY and CDR2 is FYNNEI. The CDR3 consists of 15 residues. The V and J ends lost 4 bases and 3 bases, in that order; junction bases with no gene match: 3. Here the CDR3 DNA reads TGTGCCAGCAGTGTAAGGACTAGCGGCTACAATGAGCAGTTCTTC. Protein product: CASSVRTSGYNEQFF.

In its sample, this clonotype was seen a few times. The chain joins TRBV11-2 to TRBJ1-2; no clear D gene. This CDR3 contains 14 residues. CDR1 and CDR2 (germline): SGHAT, FQNNGV. The V end lost 4 bases, the J end lost 4 bases, and 13 bases lay between the germline ends. This CDR3 is CASSSVRVTYGYTF. The CDR3, as DNA: TGTGCCAGCAGCTCTGTCCGGGTGACCTATGGCTACACCTTC. The full variable domain, its missing parts supplied by reference TRBV11-2 and TRBJ1-2, is EAGVAQSPRYKIIEKRQSVAFWCNPISGHATLYWYQQILGQGPKLLIQFQNNGVVDDSQLPKDRFSAERLKGVDSTLKIQPAKLEDSAVYLCASSSVRVTYGYTFGSGTRLTVV.

The genes are TRBV7-8 and TRBJ1-3; D is undetermined. Germline CDR1 and CDR2: SGHVS and FQNEAQ. The CDR3 is 15 amino acids. V was trimmed by 5 bases and J by 4 bases, leaving 15 bases between them. CDR3 sequence reads: CASSRSAGVGNTIYF. DNA of the CDR3: TGTGCCAGCAGCCGCAGTGCCGGGGTGGGAAACACCATATATTTT.

This clonotype was counted only a few times. The rearrangement joins TRBV19 to TRBJ1-2, with 8 bases aligning to TRBD1. Looked up from germline, CDR1 is LNHDA and CDR2 is SQIVND (reference sequence). The CDR3 contains 15 residues. Germline trimming cut 2 bases from V and 4 bases from J; bases unmatched to any gene: 6. The CDR3 loop reads CASSILPTGAYGYTF. DNA of the CDR3: TGTGCCAGTAGTATACTCCCGACAGGGGCCTATGGCTACACCTTC.